These 3 T cell receptor beta chains share one sample of origin, sequenced in a study of cytotoxic CD8 clonotypes in ibrutinib-treated CLL. The protocol was immunoSEQ multiplex PCR, while the TCRdb copy is restricted to in-frame clones and leaves out a portion. Of some 10,000 clones in the sample, roughly 83% are singletons; the top ten hold 16%. The source was PBMCs, collected at disease progression, from a patient treated with ibrutinib. These receptors were taken from a human donor with chronic lymphocytic leukemia.

The V and J genes are TRBV10-3 and TRBJ2-3; maybe TRBD2 (5 bases). Trimming cost V 7 bases and J 0 bases, with 11 bases left between them. Germline CDR1 is ENHRY and CDR2 is SYGVKD. This CDR3 spans 14 amino acids. CDR3 in amino acids: CAINGELSTDTQYF. CDR3 nucleotide sequence: TGTGCCATCAACGGGGAGTTGAGCACAGATACGCAGTATTTT.

This clone was recorded a few times. The chain has TRBV28 and TRBJ1-5; maybe TRBD1 (6 bases). From germline, CDR1 is MDHEN and CDR2 SYDVKM. V was shortened by 6 bases and J by 7 bases, with 19 bases between the two germline ends. This CDR3 region has 15 residues. In DNA, the CDR3 is TGTGCCAGCAGCCTAAACTCGGACAGAGTGCAGCCCCAGCATTTT. It yields the protein CASSLNSDRVQPQHF.

The chain uses TRBV14 and TRBJ2-1; 14 positions agree with TRBD2. The CDR3 totals 19 residues. V gave up 3 bases and J gave up 0 bases; unmatched junction bases: 7. The germline V gene has CDR1 SGHDN and CDR2 FVKESK. Written as DNA, the CDR3 is TGTGCCAGCAGCCACGTTTCAGGACTAGCGGGGGGCTCCTACAATGAGCAGTTCTTC. Protein: CASSHVSGLAGGSYNEQFF. Complete variable domain (other parts from reference TRBV14 and TRBJ2-1): EAGVTQFPSHSVIEKGQTVTLRCDPISGHDNLYWYRRVMGKEIKFLLHFVKESKQDESGMPNNRFLAERTGGTYSTLKVQPAELEDSGVYFCASSHVSGLAGGSYNEQFFGPGTRLTVL.